This note documents a single TCR beta chain sequence. The target antigen is unknown. Two oligonucleotides, mixed equimolar, formed the beta constant-region primer covering TRBC1 and TRBC2. Nested alpha and beta constant-region primers with the SP2 primer drove four PCR rounds on ligated cDNA. TCRdb reanalysed the UMI-ligation and nested PCR reads using MiXCR and keeps one entry per CDR3 protein. The sample holds 150,000 or so distinct CDR3 sequences, roughly 23% seen once. V dropped 1 base and J dropped 4 bases, with 20 bases sitting between them. CDR3 length: 16 amino acids. Per germline, CDR1 DFQATT and CDR2 SNEGSKA (reference sequence). This specimen belongs to a study of naive and memory T cell subsets. Study results and limitations: Possibly reflecting memory cells re-expressing CD45RA, a few larger clonotypes occurred in naive repertoires, especially CD8. The power law exponent of TCR abundance differed between naive and memory cells. Over 95% of naive TCR sequences appeared only once, unlike memory subsets.

The rearrangement joins TRBV20-1 to TRBJ2-7; tentative D call: TRBD1 (6 bases). Sequencing was done on a sample of naive CD4+ T cells from blood. The clonotype originates from a human donor in good health. The CDR3 nucleotides read TGCAGTGCTAGAGTTTTTAAACAGGGCTTCCTTTACGAGCAGTACTTC. It is translated as CSARVFKQGFLYEQYF.